Ten or more counts support the clone carrying this T cell receptor (beta chain). Its antigen is not identified. Study results and caveats: Larger-cohort validation covered only one TCR beta V-J rearrangement. Tumor memory CD4+ T cell TCR gene usage was found to cluster with blood and lymph node memory CD4+ cells and with lymph node naive CD4+ cells.

Treg sorting used a CD4+CD25+CD127-/low gate. Semi-nested PCR with Nested Universal Primer A followed constant-region reverse priming of full-length variable regions. TCRdb analysed the 5' RACE reads with MiXCR anew, one entry per CDR3 protein. The sample lists about 40,000 distinct CDR3 sequences, roughly 21% occurring once. After removal of 0 bases from V and 0 bases from J, the junction contained 9 bases not matched to a gene. The CDR3 runs 18 residues. Looked up from germline, CDR1 is DFQATT and CDR2 is SNEGSKA (reference sequence). Material: Tregs sorted from blood. The TCR was taken from a female donor with breast cancer. The V and J genes are TRBV20-1 and TRBJ2-1; TRBD2 matches 9 bases. In DNA form, the CDR3 reads TGCAGTGCTAGAGATTGGCGACTAGCGGCGAGCTCCTACAATGAGCAGTTCTTC. Its translation is CSARDWRLAASSYNEQFF.